The 30 T cell receptor beta chains below all came from one sample that was sequenced in a study of T cell responses to AZD1222 COVID-19 vaccine. Clones were read by immunoSEQ multiplex PCR, and TCRdb kept only the in-frame ones, dropping some. The sample holds more than 85,000 clones; 70% to 90% are singletons and the top ten take about 15%. The sample consisted of peripheral blood, taken on day 0 of AZD1222 vaccination. These receptors all stem from an adult in good health.

The chain recombines TRBV5-1 with TRBJ2-5; D remains ambiguous. Germline V gene lookup returns CDR1 SGHRS and CDR2 YFSETQ. This CDR3 has 12 residues. The V end was cut by 4 bases, the J end by 5 bases, with 9 bases between. This CDR3 reads CASSVVGETQYF. The CDR3, as DNA: TGCGCCAGCAGCGTCGTCGGGGAGACCCAGTACTTC.

The chain's CDR3 is CASSLTGQGIYEQFF. CDR3 nucleotide sequence: TGTGCCAGCAGCTTGACGGGACAGGGGATCTATGAGCAGTTCTTC. The V gene is TRBV7-3, the J gene TRBJ2-1; 10 bases line up with TRBD1. With V trimmed by 3 bases and J by 8 bases, 7 bases remained unmatched. The germline CDR1 and CDR2 sequences are SGHTA and FQGTGA. This CDR3 region has 15 residues.

The chain employs TRBV5-1 and TRBJ2-3, with TRBD2 matching over 15 bases. V was clipped by 3 bases and J by 5 bases; unmatched bases: 4. CDR1 is SGHRS and CDR2 is YFSETQ in the germline V gene. This CDR3 has 16 amino acids. The CDR3 coding sequence is TGCGCCAGCAGCTGGACTAGCGGGGGGGCCGGAGATACGCAGTATTTT. Encoded protein: CASSWTSGGAGDTQYF.

CDR3 loop: CASSESRGYGYTF. The CDR3 nucleotides read TGTGCCAGCAGTGAATCCAGGGGCTATGGCTACACCTTC. The rearrangement links TRBV6-1 to TRBJ1-2, with D perhaps matching TRBD1 (6 bases). This CDR3 spans 13 amino acids. In germline, CDR1 is MNHNS, CDR2 SASEGT. V lost 2 bases to trimming and J lost 4 bases, with 8 bases between them.

The chain uses TRBV29-1 and TRBJ2-1; 9 bases are shared with TRBD1. CDR3 length: 14 amino acids. CDR1 SQVTM and CDR2 ANQGSEA come from the germline V gene. Losses at the gene ends were 6 bases for V and 3 bases for J; bases not matched to a gene: 6. CDR3 residues: CSVSRTGVYNEQFF. CDR3 nucleotides: TGCAGCGTGTCTCGGACAGGGGTCTACAATGAGCAGTTCTTC.

This clone was seen only once. J is TRBJ2-3 and V is TRBV4-3, with D possibly being TRBD2 (5 bases). The CDR3 spans 18 residues. The germline V and J ends were trimmed by 0 bases and 3 bases, with 19 bases remaining between them. CDR1 is LGHNA and CDR2 is YSLEER in the germline V gene. The CDR3 spells CASSQDRGIGFLTDTQYF. CDR3 nucleotide sequence: TGCGCCAGCAGCCAAGACAGAGGGATTGGGTTTTTAACAGATACGCAGTATTTT.

CDR3 loop: CASSLGGLGDTEAFF. In DNA, the CDR3 is TGTGCCAGCAGTTTAGGTGGACTAGGGGACACTGAAGCTTTCTTT. The chain couples TRBV28 to TRBJ1-1; a weak D match, TRBD1 (5 bases). This CDR3 has 15 residues. The germline V gene has CDR1 MDHEN and CDR2 SYDVKM. V dropped 2 bases and J dropped 3 bases, with 13 bases sitting between them.

This sequence joins TRBV19 and TRBJ1-1; weak D call: TRBD1 (5 bases). The CDR3 length is 15 residues. Trimming removed 2 bases from V and 5 bases from J, with 15 bases in between. The germline gives CDR1 LNHDA, CDR2 SQIVND (reference sequence). The CDR3 region is CASSILDSSNTEAFF. CDR3 sequence (DNA): TGTGCCAGTAGTATACTAGACAGTTCGAATACTGAAGCTTTCTTT.

This clone has just a few counts. The V gene is TRBV19, the J gene TRBJ2-5; 8 positions agree with TRBD2. The CDR3 length is 15 residues. Per germline, CDR1 LNHDA and CDR2 SQIVND (reference sequence). V lost 3 bases to trimming and J lost 5 bases; unmatched junction nucleotides: 8. CDR3 nucleotide sequence: TGTGCCAGTAGTATTTCGGGACTAGAATATGAGACCCAGTACTTC. It encodes CASSISGLEYETQYF.

This clone was observed a handful of times. The chain links TRBV5-1 to TRBJ2-2; 7 positions agree with TRBD1. This CDR3 has 14 residues. The germline gives CDR1 SGHRS, CDR2 YFSETQ. J lost 3 bases, V lost 5 bases, and 4 bases had no gene match. The CDR3 DNA follows: TGCGCCAGCAGAAGACAGGGTGACACCGGGGAGCTGTTTTTT. It specifies CASRRQGDTGELFF. The whole variable domain, filled in from reference TRBV5-1 and TRBJ2-2, reads KAGVTQTPRYLIKTRGQQVTLSCSPISGHRSVSWYQQTPGQGLQFLFEYFSETQRNKGNFPGRFSGRQFSNSRSEMNVSTLELGDSALYLCASRRQGDTGELFFGEGSRLTVL.

The chain links TRBV2 to TRBJ1-6, with 9 bases identical to TRBD1. The CDR3 runs to 13 residues. Per the germline V gene, CDR1 is SNHLY and CDR2 is FYNNEI. J was trimmed by 8 bases and V by 6 bases; bases with no gene match: 2. CDR3 nucleotides: TGTGCCAGCAGGGACAGGGGCGATTCACCCCTCCACTTT. It translates to CASRDRGDSPLHF.

The V gene is TRBV6-2 or TRBV6-3, the J gene TRBJ2-7, with D unresolved. The V gene's germline CDR1 is MNHEY and CDR2 SVGEGT. V was clipped by 6 bases and J by 1 base, with 4 bases between them. There are 11 residues in the CDR3. Here the CDR3 reads CASSASYEQYF. As DNA, the CDR3 is TGTGCCAGCAGCGCATCCTACGAGCAGTACTTC.

This clone occurred a few times. The chain uses TRBV12-3 or TRBV12-4 and TRBJ1-2; D is unresolved. V lost 3 bases and J 2 bases, leaving 7 bases between the germline ends. The CDR3 is 13 amino acids. CDR3 nucleotide sequence: TGTGCCAGCAGTTTGGGCCAAAACTATGGCTACACCTTC. Translated, it gives CASSLGQNYGYTF.

This sequence joins TRBV29-1 and TRBJ1-2; TRBD1 matches 9 bases. Per the germline V gene, CDR1 is SQVTM and CDR2 is ANQGSEA. CDR3 length: 13 residues. V trimming: 7 bases; J trimming: 7 bases; junction bases outside the gene matches: 10. The CDR3 sequence: CSGSQGAFSGYTF. The CDR3 bases are TGCAGCGGCTCACAGGGGGCCTTTAGTGGCTACACCTTC.

This chain links TRBV7-3 with TRBJ1-6; D gene uncertain. The CDR3 spans 13 residues. V lost 1 base, J lost 14 bases, and 12 bases lay in between. Germline V gene lookup returns CDR1 SGHTA and CDR2 FQGTGA. The DNA of the CDR3 is TGTGCCAGCAGCTTAAAGGGCGGTTCCACCCTCCACTTT. Its protein is CASSLKGGSTLHF.

The rearrangement joins TRBV6-5 to TRBJ2-7, with D unclear. Between the trimmed V and J ends, which lost 7 bases and 0 bases, there was a span of 13 bases. CDR1 and CDR2 from the germline V gene are MNHEY and SVGAGI. CDR3 length: 14 residues. The CDR3 bases are TGTGCCAGCACCAAAAGGACCGGCTCCTACGAGCAGTACTTC. Residues: CASTKRTGSYEQYF.

This clone was seen only once. This chain links TRBV2 with TRBJ2-7, with TRBD2 identical over 8 bases. The CDR3 is 13 amino acids. The trim removed 11 bases at V and 1 base at J, leaving 7 bases unmatched. Looked up from germline, CDR1 is SNHLY and CDR2 is FYNNEI. The CDR3 DNA is TGTGCCGCATCTCGGGGGGGGTCCTACGAGCAGTACGTC. Protein: CAASRGGSYEQYV.

This rearrangement joins TRBV27 to TRBJ2-2; 12 bases map to TRBD2. The V and J ends lost 4 bases and 6 bases, in that order; junction bases with no gene match: 3. Per the germline V gene, CDR1 is MNHEY and CDR2 is SMNVEV (reference sequence). The CDR3 spans 15 residues. The CDR3 loop is CASSYLAGGPGELFF. Here the CDR3 DNA reads TGTGCCAGCAGTTATCTAGCGGGGGGGCCCGGGGAGCTGTTTTTT.

The J gene is TRBJ1-5, the V gene TRBV5-1; D uncertain. This CDR3 comprises 13 residues. Germline V gene data show CDR1 as SGHRS and CDR2 as YFSETQ. Between the trimmed V and J ends, which lost 2 bases and 4 bases, there was a span of 7 bases. The CDR3: CASSFGENQPQHF. The CDR3 DNA sequence: TGCGCCAGCAGCTTTGGAGAGAATCAGCCCCAGCATTTT.

This chain links TRBV2 with TRBJ1-2; D gene unclear. The CDR3 loop spans 12 amino acids. V shed 6 bases and J shed 3 bases, with 8 bases lying between them. The V gene's germline CDR1 is SNHLY and CDR2 FYNNEI. CDR3: CASRVSDYGYTF. The CDR3, as DNA: TGTGCCAGCAGGGTTTCAGACTATGGCTACACCTTC. Full variable domain (rest looked up from reference TRBV2 and TRBJ1-2): EPEVTQTPSHQVTQMGQEVILRCVPISNHLYFYWYRQILGQKVEFLVSFYNNEISEKSEIFDDQFSVERPDGSNFTLKIRSTKLEDSAMYFCASRVSDYGYTFGSGTRLTVV.

The rearrangement joins TRBV5-6 to TRBJ1-2; D is unclear. This CDR3 comprises 15 residues. The V end lost 1 base, the J end lost 2 bases, and 12 bases lay between the germline ends. The germline V gene encodes CDR1 SGHDT and CDR2 YYEEEE. The CDR3 region has the DNA TGTGCCAGCAGCTTGTCCCCAACCAAAAACTATGGCTACACCTTC. Amino acid sequence: CASSLSPTKNYGYTF.

This clone was found once. The chain combines TRBV11-1 with TRBJ2-4, with D perhaps being TRBD1 or TRBD2 (5 bases each). V was shortened by 6 bases and J by 12 bases, with 18 bases between the two germline ends. The CDR3 has 13 residues. Germline V gives CDR1 SGHAT, CDR2 FQDESV (reference sequence). The chain's CDR3 is CASRSGTPISQYF. CDR3 bases: TGTGCCAGCAGGTCCGGGACCCCAATTTCTCAGTACTTC.

The CDR3 coding sequence is TGTGCCAGCCGGAGAGATCTATACAATGAGCAGTTCTTC. It translates to CASRRDLYNEQFF. The chain has TRBV6-5 and TRBJ2-1; D call uncertain. The CDR3 sequence is 13 residues long. CDR1 and CDR2 (germline): MNHEY, SVGAGI. V lost 8 bases to trimming and J lost 4 bases, with 12 bases between them.

The chain carries TRBV29-1 and TRBJ1-2, with D hard to call. The ends were cut back, 4 bases at V and 2 bases at J, with 8 bases in the middle. Per the germline V gene, CDR1 is SQVTM and CDR2 is ANQGSEA. The CDR3 sequence is 12 residues long. CDR3 nucleotide sequence: TGCAGCGTTGCGCACACCAACTATGGCTACACCTTC. It translates to CSVAHTNYGYTF.

The genes are TRBV7-3 and TRBJ1-3; D ambiguous. Between the trimmed V and J ends, which lost 0 bases and 2 bases, there was a span of 11 bases. Germline V gene lookup returns CDR1 SGHTA and CDR2 FQGTGA. There are 16 residues in the CDR3. CDR3: CASSLTSNGAGNTIYF. CDR3 coding DNA: TGTGCCAGCAGCTTAACCTCCAATGGGGCTGGAAACACCATATATTTT.

V is TRBV6-1 and J is TRBJ1-2; 7 bases are shared with TRBD1. CDR1 is MNHNS, CDR2 SASEGT, per germline. CDR3 length equals 16 residues. The trim removed 0 bases at V and 7 bases at J, leaving 11 bases unmatched. CDR3 region: CASSEAVIGRGAGYTF. The DNA for the CDR3 is TGTGCCAGCAGTGAAGCGGTAATAGGCAGGGGGGCTGGCTACACCTTC.

The V gene is TRBV19, the J gene TRBJ2-5; unclear D gene. The V end lost 1 base, the J end lost 2 bases, and 14 bases lay between the germline ends. Germline V lookup: CDR1 LNHDA, CDR2 SQIVND (reference sequence). CDR3 length: 16 amino acids. Here the CDR3 DNA reads TGTGCCAGTAGTATAGCCTCCTCTTTGAGGCAAGAGACCCAGTACTTC. The encoded protein is CASSIASSLRQETQYF.

The table lists this clone with a few counts. This chain joins TRBV2 and TRBJ1-4; 8 positions match TRBD1. Per germline, CDR1 SNHLY and CDR2 FYNNEI. V was pared by 4 bases and J by 13 bases, with 5 bases of the junction left unmatched. The CDR3 sequence is 12 residues long. The CDR3 region has the DNA TGTGCCAGCAGTGGGACAGGGACTAGACTGTTTTTT. Residues: CASSGTGTRLFF.

V is TRBV5-1 and J is TRBJ2-2; tentatively, D is TRBD1 (6 bases). The length of the CDR3 is 14 residues. Germline CDR1 SGHRS, CDR2 YFSETQ. The ends were cut back, 6 bases at V and 1 base at J, with 10 bases in the middle. The DNA for the CDR3 is TGCGCCAGCAAGCCCAGGGGGAACACCGGGGAGCTGTTTTTT. This encodes CASKPRGNTGELFF.

The rearrangement joins TRBV4-3 to TRBJ2-7, with D hard to call. Looked up from germline, CDR1 is LGHNA and CDR2 is YSLEER. Trimming took off 1 base at V and 5 bases at J, with 15 bases between the two ends. The length of the CDR3 is 15 residues. CDR3 residues: CASSQGAFQANEQYF. As DNA, the CDR3 is TGCGCCAGCAGCCAAGGGGCCTTTCAGGCCAACGAGCAGTACTTC.